This TCR beta chain was recorded in a study of Ad26.COV2.S vaccination and SARS-CoV-2 variants. Study as a whole: Once or twice, 56 days apart, Ad26.COV2.S was delivered intramuscularly.

Treatment of the sample: around 19 received Ad26.COV2.S at low or high dose, single or two shots; 5 received placebo; per-sample allocation not given. Samples analyzed were those drawn on day 63 after the first vaccine or placebo injection. At a Boston site, the person donating was an adult of 18-55 years. Sequencing was performed with immunoSEQ multiplex PCR; in TCRdb, only in-frame clones are kept and a portion is missing. Of some 290,000 clones in the sample, around 81% were seen once. The source material was peripheral blood, sampled in a trial of Ad26.COV2.S vaccine versus placebo. The sequence came from a person between 18 and 59 years old who received the Ad26.COV2.S COVID-19 vaccine or a placebo.

This CDR3 reads CASSQTPVSYNEQFF. Here the CDR3 DNA reads TGTGCCAGCAGCCAAACCCCAGTCAGCTACAATGAGCAGTTCTTC. V usage is TRBV7-8 and J usage is TRBJ2-1, with unresolved D. This CDR3 is 15 amino acids long. V shed 5 bases and J shed 3 bases, with 14 bases lying between them. Germline lookup yields CDR1 SGHVS and CDR2 FQNEAQ.